The sequence of this TCR beta chain was determined in a study of CD8 T cells in Susac syndrome. Trimming stripped 5 bases from V and 10 bases from J, with 15 bases between. The germline V gene has CDR1 SNHLY and CDR2 FYNNEI. CDR3 size: 14 residues. A quantity of roughly 0.5 to 1 ug RNA underwent reverse transcription using random hexamers. TCRdb re-called the immunoSEQ multiplex PCR reads through MiXCR, storing one row per CDR3 protein. The repertoire includes 250,000 to 300,000 distinct CDR3 sequences, about 85% of them detected once, and 0.11% sits in the top ten. The specimen was CD8+ T cells from PBMCs. This TCR was recovered from a human donor with multiple sclerosis. The chain combines TRBV2 with TRBJ1-6; D gene ambiguous. The CDR3 sequence is CASSPGPGGSPLHF. The CDR3, as DNA: TGTGCCAGCAGTCCCGGACCGGGAGGGTCACCCCTCCACTTT. Drawing the rest from reference TRBV2 and TRBJ1-6, the complete variable domain is EPEVTQTPSHQVTQMGQEVILRCVPISNHLYFYWYRQILGQKVEFLVSFYNNEISEKSEIFDDQFSVERPDGSNFTLKIRSTKLEDSAMYFCASSPGPGGSPLHFGNGTRLTVT.